The entry below gives a single T cell receptor (beta chain) sequence along with its context. Some clones are missing from TCRdb's copy, which holds only in-frame ones; the method was immunoSEQ multiplex PCR. Among approximately 100,000 clones listed, roughly 60% were seen once. The data derive from a study of cytotoxic CD8 clonotypes in ibrutinib-treated CLL. The length of the CDR3 is 15 residues. V is TRBV21-1 and J is TRBJ2-3; no check of the table's D call, TRBD2, against the DNA was made. TRBV21-1 is an annotated pseudogene. This TCR derives from a human donor with chronic lymphocytic leukemia. Sequences were derived from PBMCs, sampled after 24 months of ibrutinib treatment. The chain's CDR3 is CASSRTSGELDTQYF. CDR3 coding DNA: TGTGCCAGCAGCCGGACTAGCGGGGAGTTAGATACGCAGTATTTT.